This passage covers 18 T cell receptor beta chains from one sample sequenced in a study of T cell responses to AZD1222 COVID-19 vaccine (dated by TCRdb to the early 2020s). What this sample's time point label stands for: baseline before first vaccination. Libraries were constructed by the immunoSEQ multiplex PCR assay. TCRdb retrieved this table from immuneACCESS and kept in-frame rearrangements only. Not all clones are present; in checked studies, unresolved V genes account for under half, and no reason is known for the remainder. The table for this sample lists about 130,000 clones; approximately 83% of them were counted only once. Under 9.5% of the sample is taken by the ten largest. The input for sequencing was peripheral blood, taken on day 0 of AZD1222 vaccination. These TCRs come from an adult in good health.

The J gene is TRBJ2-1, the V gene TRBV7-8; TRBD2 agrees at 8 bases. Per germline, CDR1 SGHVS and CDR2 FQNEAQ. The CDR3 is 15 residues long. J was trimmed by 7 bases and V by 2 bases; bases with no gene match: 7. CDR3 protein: CASSLSGGGWNEQFF. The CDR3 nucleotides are TGTGCCAGCAGCTTATCCGGCGGGGGGTGGAATGAGCAGTTCTTC. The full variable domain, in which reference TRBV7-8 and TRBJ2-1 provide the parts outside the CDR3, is GAGVSQSPRYKVAKRGQDVALRCDPISGHVSLFWYQQALGQGPEFLTYFQNEAQLDKSGLPSDRFFAERPEGSVSTLKIQRTQQEDSAVYLCASSLSGGGWNEQFFGPGTRLTVL.

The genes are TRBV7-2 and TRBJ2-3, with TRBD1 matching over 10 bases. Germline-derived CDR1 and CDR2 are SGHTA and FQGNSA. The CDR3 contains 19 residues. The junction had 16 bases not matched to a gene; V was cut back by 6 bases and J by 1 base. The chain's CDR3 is CASRPIRSSGTGGTDTQYF. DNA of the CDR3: TGTGCCAGCAGACCAATTAGGTCCTCCGGGACAGGGGGCACAGATACGCAGTATTTT.

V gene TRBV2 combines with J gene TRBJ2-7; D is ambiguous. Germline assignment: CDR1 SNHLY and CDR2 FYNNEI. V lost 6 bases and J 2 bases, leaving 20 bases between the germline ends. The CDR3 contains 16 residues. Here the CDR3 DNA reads TGTGCCAGCAGCTTAGGTTATTGGGAAATACCCTACGAGCAGTACTTC. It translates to CASSLGYWEIPYEQYF.

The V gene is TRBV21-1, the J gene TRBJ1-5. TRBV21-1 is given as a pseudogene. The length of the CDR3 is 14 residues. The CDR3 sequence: CASSKVVKRQPQHF. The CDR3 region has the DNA TGTGCCAGCAGCAAAGTTGTGAAGAGGCAGCCCCAGCATTTT.

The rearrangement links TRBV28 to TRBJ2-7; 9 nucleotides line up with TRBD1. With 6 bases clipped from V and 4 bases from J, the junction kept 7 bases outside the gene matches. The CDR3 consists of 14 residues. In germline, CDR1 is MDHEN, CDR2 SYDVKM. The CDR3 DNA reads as TGTGCCAGCAGGGCCGGGACAGGGTTATACGAGCAGTACTTC. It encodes CASRAGTGLYEQYF.

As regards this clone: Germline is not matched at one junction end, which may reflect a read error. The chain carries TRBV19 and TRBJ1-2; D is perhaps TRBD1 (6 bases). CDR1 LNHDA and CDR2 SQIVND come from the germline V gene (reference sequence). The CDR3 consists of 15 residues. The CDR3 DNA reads TGTGCCAGTAGTATAGGAGCGGGGGCTGGCTATGGCTACGCCTTC. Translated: CASSIGAGAGYGYAF.

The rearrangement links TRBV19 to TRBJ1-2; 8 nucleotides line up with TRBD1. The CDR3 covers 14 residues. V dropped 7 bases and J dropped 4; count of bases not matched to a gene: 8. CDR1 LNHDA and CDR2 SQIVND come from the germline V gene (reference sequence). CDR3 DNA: TGTGCCAGTACCAAAGACAGGGGATCCTATGGCTACACCTTC. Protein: CASTKDRGSYGYTF.

The CDR3 protein is CASSESTVGTEAFF. CDR3 coding DNA: TGCGCCAGCAGTGAGTCGACGGTGGGCACTGAAGCTTTCTTT. This rearrangement joins TRBV10-2 to TRBJ1-1; D call uncertain. CDR1 and CDR2 from the germline V gene are WSHSY and SAAADI. The V and J ends lost 0 bases and 4 bases respectively, with 9 bases between them. The CDR3 runs 14 residues.

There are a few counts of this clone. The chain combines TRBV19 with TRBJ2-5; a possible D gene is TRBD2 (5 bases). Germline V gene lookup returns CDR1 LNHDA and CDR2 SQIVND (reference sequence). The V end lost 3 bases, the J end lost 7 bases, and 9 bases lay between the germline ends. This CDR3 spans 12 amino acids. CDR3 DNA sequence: TGTGCCAGTAGTATCCGGGAAGGGACCCAGTACTTC. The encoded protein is CASSIREGTQYF.

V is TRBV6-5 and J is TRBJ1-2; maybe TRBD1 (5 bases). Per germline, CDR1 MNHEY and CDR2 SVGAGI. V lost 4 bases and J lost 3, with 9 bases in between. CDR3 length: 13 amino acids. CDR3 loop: CASSFREYYGYTF. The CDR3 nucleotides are TGTGCCAGCAGTTTCAGGGAATACTATGGCTACACCTTC.

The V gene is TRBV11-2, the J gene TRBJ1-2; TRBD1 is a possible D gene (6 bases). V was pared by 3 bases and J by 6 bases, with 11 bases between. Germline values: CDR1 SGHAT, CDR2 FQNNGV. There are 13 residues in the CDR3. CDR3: CASSLEQGNGYTF. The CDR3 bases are TGTGCCAGCAGCTTGGAACAGGGAAATGGCTACACCTTC.

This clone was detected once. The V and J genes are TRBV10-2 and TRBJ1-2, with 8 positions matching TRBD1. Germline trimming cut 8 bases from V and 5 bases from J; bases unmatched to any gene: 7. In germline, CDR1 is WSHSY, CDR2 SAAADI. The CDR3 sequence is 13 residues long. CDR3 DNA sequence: TGCGCCAGCGTTGACAGGGGCGGGTATGGCTACACCTTC. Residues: CASVDRGGYGYTF.

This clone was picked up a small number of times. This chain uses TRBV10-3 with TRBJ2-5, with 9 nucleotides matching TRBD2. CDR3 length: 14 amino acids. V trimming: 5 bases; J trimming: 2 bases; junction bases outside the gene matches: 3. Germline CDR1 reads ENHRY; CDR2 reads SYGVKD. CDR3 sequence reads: CAISLAGAQETQYF. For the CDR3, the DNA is TGTGCCATCAGTTTAGCGGGAGCACAAGAGACCCAGTACTTC.

The CDR3 loop reads CASTLRDEKLFF. CDR3 bases: TGTGCCAGCACACTAAGGGACGAAAAACTGTTTTTT. The rearrangement uses TRBV2 and TRBJ1-4; D is perhaps TRBD1 (5 bases). Looked up from germline, CDR1 is SNHLY and CDR2 is FYNNEI. The V end was cut by 7 bases, the J end by 8 bases, with 11 bases between. The CDR3 consists of 12 residues.

The CDR3 here is CASSPEGGVGSPLHF. The CDR3 bases are TGTGCCAGCTCACCCGAAGGGGGAGTAGGTTCACCCCTCCACTTT. The chain is built from TRBV18 and TRBJ1-6, with D possibly being TRBD1 (6 bases). Germline CDR1 reads KGHSH; CDR2 reads LQKENI. CDR3 length: 15 amino acids. The V end lost 3 bases, the J end lost 9 bases, and 15 bases lay between the germline ends.

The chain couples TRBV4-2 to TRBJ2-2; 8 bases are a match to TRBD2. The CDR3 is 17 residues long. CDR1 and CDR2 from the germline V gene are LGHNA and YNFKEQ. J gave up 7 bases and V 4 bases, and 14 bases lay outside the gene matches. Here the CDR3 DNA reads TGTGCCAGCAGCCTCTTCACAAGCGGGGGCAATAACGGGGAGCTGTTTTTT. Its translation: CASSLFTSGGNNGELFF.

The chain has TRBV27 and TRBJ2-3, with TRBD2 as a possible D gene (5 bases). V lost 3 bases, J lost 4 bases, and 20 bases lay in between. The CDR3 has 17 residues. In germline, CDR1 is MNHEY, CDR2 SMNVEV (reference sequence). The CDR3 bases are TGTGCCAGCAGTTTTGACCTAGACCCCCGGGGAGCAGATACGCAGTATTTT. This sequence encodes CASSFDLDPRGADTQYF.

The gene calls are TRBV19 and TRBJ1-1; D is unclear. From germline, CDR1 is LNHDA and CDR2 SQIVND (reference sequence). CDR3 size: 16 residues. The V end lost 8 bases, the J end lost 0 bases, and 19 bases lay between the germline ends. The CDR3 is CASLRVPNLMNTEAFF. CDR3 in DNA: TGTGCCAGTCTTAGAGTTCCGAACCTTATGAACACTGAAGCTTTCTTT.